This is a list of T cell receptor beta chains from one sample in a study of cytomegalovirus exposure and HLA in healthy donors. Sequencing was performed with immunoSEQ multiplex PCR; in TCRdb, only in-frame clones are kept and a portion is missing. The repertoire holds around 150,000 clones, about 75% seen once, with around 8% in the top ten. The sample taken for sequencing was PBMCs. These receptors originate from a woman aged 40 to 50 in good health and CMV-seropositive. Each CDR3 is given without its conserved first and last residue. A D gene is named only where the DNA matches it firmly. The size entry is marked missing in some rows and otherwise reads once, few, many or a size class.

j_gene	d_gene	abundance	v_gene	CDR3aa
TRBJ1-5	NA	NA	TRBV18	ASSPGGDQPQH
TRBJ1-2	NA	NA	TRBV18	ASSPGTRSTYGYT
TRBJ2-2	TRBD2	NA	TRBV15	ASRGGRADTGELF
TRBJ2-1	TRBD2	NA	TRBV2	ASSEPTSGTLNEQF
TRBJ2-7	NA	once	TRBV4-2	ASSQAKRYEQY
TRBJ2-2	TRBD2	NA	TRBV5-1	ASSLRLADLSTGELF
TRBJ2-1	TRBD1	once	TRBV9	ASSPSGPGTGYNEQF
TRBJ2-1	NA	NA	TRBV2	ASRLELSYNEQF
TRBJ1-4	TRBD1	NA	TRBV6-1	ASSGLGQMKEKLF
TRBJ2-1	TRBD2	once	TRBV2	ASSGLAGVEEQF
TRBJ2-1	NA	NA	TRBV7-2	ASSQRGGAGHEQF
TRBJ2-7	TRBD1	NA	TRBV7-9	ASRTTTGAYEQY
NA	NA	NA	TRBV9	ASSVESGNHYEQY
TRBJ1-1	TRBD1	NA	TRBV18	ASSPRRQGTGTATEAF
TRBJ2-6	NA	NA	TRBV15	ATSRERRDSSSGANVLT
TRBJ2-2	TRBD1	NA	TRBV4-3	ASSQSAGTGTTNTGELF
TRBJ2-1	NA	NA	TRBV7-9	ASSLTRNSYNEQF
TRBJ1-5	NA	NA	TRBV7-2	ASSPRQAFNQPQH
TRBJ2-7	NA	NA	TRBV25-1	ASSELGGAGEQY
TRBJ2-1	TRBD2	NA	TRBV6-5	ASNPSGGSNEQF
TRBJ2-3	NA	few	TRBV7-9	ASSFLASGTDTQY
TRBJ1-1	NA	NA	TRBV5-6	ASSLAGGYTEAF
TRBJ2-1	TRBD1	NA	TRBV5-1	ASSRGQGSTYNEQF
TRBJ2-7	NA	NA	TRBV28	ASIRGETGNEQY
TRBJ2-1	NA	NA	TRBV7-3	ASSKRRGYEQF
TRBJ2-2	NA	NA	TRBV7-2	ASSYGVGGAIGELF
TRBJ2-1	TRBD2	once	TRBV7-2	ASSVTGTNGPGGEQF
TRBJ2-1	NA	NA	TRBV7-8	ASSSRGANKYNEQF
TRBJ2-7	TRBD2	NA	TRBV11-2	ASSLARSGRAYEQY
TRBJ2-5	TRBD1	NA	TRBV11-2	ASSFGTGEETQY
TRBJ2-7	NA	NA	TRBV14	ASSQLGGGDSYEQY
TRBJ1-4	TRBD1	NA	TRBV25-1	ASSDIPRDRGEEKLF
TRBJ2-5	NA	few	TRBV4-3	ASSHDTGKETQY
TRBJ2-7	TRBD1	NA	TRBV2	ASSLDGTDYEQY
TRBJ1-2	TRBD1	few	TRBV4-3	ASSRESTGANYGYT
TRBJ2-1	TRBD2	NA	TRBV9	ASSVDTSGGNEQF
TRBJ2-3	TRBD2	NA	TRBV10-3	AISALAGGPIRADTQY
TRBJ2-2	NA	once	TRBV19	ASSPRGSNTGELF
TRBJ1-5	NA	NA	TRBV5-5	ASSLYAWTFDQPQH
TRBJ2-1	TRBD2	NA	TRBV7-2	ASSSDRFEREGQEEQF
TRBJ1-4	NA	NA	TRBV19	ASSLPKEIATNEKLF
TRBJ2-1	TRBD1	once	TRBV19	ASSRTGGPQGEQF
TRBJ1-1	TRBD1	few	TRBV28	ASSLLTGSTTEAF
TRBJ2-5	NA	NA	TRBV6-5	ASSTGEKETQY
TRBJ2-3	NA	few	TRBV7-2	ASSEDSDTQY